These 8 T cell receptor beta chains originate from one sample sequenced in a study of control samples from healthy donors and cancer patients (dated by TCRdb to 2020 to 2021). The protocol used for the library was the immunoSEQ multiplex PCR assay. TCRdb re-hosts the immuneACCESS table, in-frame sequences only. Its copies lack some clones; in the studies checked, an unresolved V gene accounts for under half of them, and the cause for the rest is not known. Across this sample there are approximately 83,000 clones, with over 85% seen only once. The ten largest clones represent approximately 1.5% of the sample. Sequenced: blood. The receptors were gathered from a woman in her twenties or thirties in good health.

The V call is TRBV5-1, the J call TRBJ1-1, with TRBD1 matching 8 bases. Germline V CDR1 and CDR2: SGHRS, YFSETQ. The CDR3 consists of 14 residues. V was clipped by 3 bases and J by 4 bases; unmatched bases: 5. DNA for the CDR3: TGCGCCAGCAGCTCCTACAGGGGGACCACTGAAGCTTTCTTT. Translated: CASSSYRGTTEAFF.

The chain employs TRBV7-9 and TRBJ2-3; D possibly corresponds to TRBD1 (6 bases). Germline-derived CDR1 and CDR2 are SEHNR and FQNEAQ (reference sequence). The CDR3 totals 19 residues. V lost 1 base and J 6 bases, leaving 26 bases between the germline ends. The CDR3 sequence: CASSLVQFSVQSRGDTQYF. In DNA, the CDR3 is TGTGCCAGCAGCTTAGTTCAATTTAGCGTACAATCGAGGGGGGATACGCAGTATTTT.

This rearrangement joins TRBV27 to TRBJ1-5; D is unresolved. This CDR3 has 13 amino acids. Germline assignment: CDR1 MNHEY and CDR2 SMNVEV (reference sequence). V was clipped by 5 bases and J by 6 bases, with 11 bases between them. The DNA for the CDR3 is TGTGCCAGCAGTCGGGTCCCGCGTCAGCCCCAGCATTTT. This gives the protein CASSRVPRQPQHF.

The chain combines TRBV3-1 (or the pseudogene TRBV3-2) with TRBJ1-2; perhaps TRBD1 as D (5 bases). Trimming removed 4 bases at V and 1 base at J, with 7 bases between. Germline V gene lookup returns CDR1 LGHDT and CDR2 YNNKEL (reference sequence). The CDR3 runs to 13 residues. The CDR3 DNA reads TGTGCCAGCAGCCGACAGCATAACTATGGCTACACCTTC. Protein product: CASSRQHNYGYTF.

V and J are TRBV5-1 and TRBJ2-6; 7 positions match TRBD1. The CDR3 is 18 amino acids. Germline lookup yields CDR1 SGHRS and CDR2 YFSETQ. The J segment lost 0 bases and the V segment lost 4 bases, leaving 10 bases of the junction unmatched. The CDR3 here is CASSTGQVFNSGANVLTF. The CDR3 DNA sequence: TGCGCCAGCAGCACCGGACAGGTCTTTAACTCTGGGGCCAACGTCCTGACTTTC.

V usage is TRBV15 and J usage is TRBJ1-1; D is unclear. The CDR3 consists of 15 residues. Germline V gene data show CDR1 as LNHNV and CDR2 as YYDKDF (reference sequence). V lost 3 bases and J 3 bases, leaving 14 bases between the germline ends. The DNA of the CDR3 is TGTGCCACCAGCAGGAAGAGGGTTGGCGACACTGAAGCTTTCTTT. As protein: CATSRKRVGDTEAFF.

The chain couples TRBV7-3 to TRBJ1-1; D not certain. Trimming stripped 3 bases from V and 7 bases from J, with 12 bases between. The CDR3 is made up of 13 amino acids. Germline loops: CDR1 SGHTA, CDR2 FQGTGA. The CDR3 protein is CASSLVNGGEAFF. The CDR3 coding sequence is TGTGCCAGCAGCTTGGTAAACGGCGGTGAAGCTTTCTTT.

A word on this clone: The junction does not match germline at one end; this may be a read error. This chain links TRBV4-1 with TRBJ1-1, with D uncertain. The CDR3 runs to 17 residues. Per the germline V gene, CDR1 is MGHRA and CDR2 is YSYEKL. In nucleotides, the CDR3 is TGCGCCGGCAGCCAAGTTGGCACAAAGTACCTGAACACTGAAGCTTTCTTT. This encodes CAGSQVGTKYLNTEAFF.